This TCR beta chain was profiled in a study of identical twins (dated by TCRdb to 2016 to 2018). Regarding the study in general: The study deep-sequenced TCR alpha and beta repertoires from monozygotic twins, unrelated adults of various ages and cord blood to test whether fetal clonotypes persist. Replicate twin experiments were performed at different times using different library preparation protocols to rule out contamination. What the study reported, not specific to this receptor: Abundant cord blood beta clonotypes had fewer insertions, young adult naive repertoires showed a similar but weaker trend, and memory repertoires showed no such trend. Because the same donors could not be followed over many years, the conclusions depended on cross-sectional statistical analysis. Compared with coincidental sharing between unrelated individuals, out-of-frame TCR alpha sequences shared between twins showed an excess of sequences with low generation probability. Zero-insertion analyses could be partly confounded by invariant T cells such as MAIT and iNKT, though diverse VJ usage argued against such confounding for most clonotypes. Out-of-frame TCR alpha sharing in monozygotic twins was systematically underestimated by recombination models, whereas sharing between unrelated individuals was in agreement with the recombination models. In beta out-of-frame sequences, excess twin sharing was weaker, because having fewer shared sequences lowered the signal-to-noise ratio.

The sample holds a few counts of this clonotype. Its antigen is unknown. Base quality data are lacking; no much larger clone is found one base away. In the germline V gene (reference sequence), CDR1 corresponds to DFQATT and CDR2 to SNEGSKA. The cysteine opens and the phenylalanine closes a CDR3 of 14 amino acids. Solely the CDR3 DNA is kept, with 42 bases framed from the first base. Germline trimming: 6 bases from V, 5 bases from J; junction bases outside gene matches: 6. Library preparation was by 5' RACE. The reads were generated on an Illumina HiSeq 2000. A universal primer binding site was added through template switching, and the final cDNA carried a unique molecular identifier so that TCR cDNA molecules could be counted accurately. Specific primers in the conserved constant-segment region were used to synthesize first-strand cDNA for TCR alpha and beta chains. To control for contamination, each cDNA library was double barcoded with a SMART-Mk sample barcode plus Illumina barcodes. TruSeq adapter sequences, together with Illumina sample barcodes, were added in two successive PCR steps. The TCR alpha and beta cDNA libraries were sequenced on the Illumina HiSeq platform using custom primers. The published analysis was carried out like this. MiGEC processed the raw reads to extract unique molecular identifiers, while MiXCR was used to determine the CDR3 positions. Recombination models were inferred per individual with the repgenHMM and IGoR tools using an EM algorithm. Shared clonotypes were analyzed with the tcR package in R, and sharing was normalized by the product of cloneset sizes. To study raw recombination without the effects of thymic and clonal selection, out-of-frame nonproductive sequences were analyzed. The public reads were reanalyzed by TCRdb: fastp trimming at Q25, MiXCR alignment, in-frame beta chains only. When rows share a CDR3 protein, they turn into one entry using the most common DNA and genes. None of the V and J calls come from the authors' own analysis; TCRdb made them. This sample is represented by over 600,000 distinct CDR3 sequences; 20% to 25% of them were singletons. The ten largest clones add up to roughly 4% of the sample.

Every donor was a healthy Caucasian. Three pairs of female monozygotic twins, all aged roughly 18 to 30 years, made up the twin cohort. Peripheral blood mononuclear cells were used as the source from which RNA for TCR libraries was isolated. The same data also went into a second study, on T cells expressing NK-cell markers. From the second report: In sorted CD3+CD56+NKG2C+, CD3+CD56+NKG2C- and CD3+CD56-NKG2C+ T-cell subsets from eight or nine donors, TCR beta-chain repertoires were profiled. Seven of the eight sequenced donors were HCMV-seropositive and one was HCMV-seronegative. In several experiments an anti-gammadeltaTCR antibody was added to restrict sorting to alphabetaTCR-expressing T cells. For several donors, the dominant CD3+CD56+NKG2C+ clonotypes were among the top 10 CD8+ clonotypes and accounted for 1.0-7.0% of CD8+ T cells. Those dominant clonotypes were again the most abundant among CD3+CD56-NKG2C+ cells in a handful of donors, at roughly 25-65%. Whether the expanded NKG2C-expressing T cell clones were specific for HCMV antigens remained unclear. The study sequenced eight donors, all healthy volunteers chosen at random: three men and five women. A commercial ELISA kit detecting HCMV-specific IgG in serum was used to determine HCMV serostatus. For over 5 donors, bulk peripheral blood T-cell repertoires were also sequenced from unsorted PBMC. MIGEC handled demultiplexing of the reads and grouping by UMI, while MiTCR was used to assemble and quantify clonotypes. To exclude erroneous sequences, only TCR cDNA sequences supported by at least two reads were retained. Downstream repertoire analysis used the tcR package, and clonotypes were matched across fractions by CDR3 nucleotide sequence plus V segment. VDJmatch was used to annotate antigen specificity against VDJdb, with one amino acid substitution in CDR3 permitted.

Source material: PBMCs. Recombination linked TRBV20-1 to TRBJ2-5; 13 middle bases align to TRBD2. This TCR derives from a woman between 18 and 29 years old in good health. The nucleotide sequence is TGCAGTGCGCGGGGACTAGCGGGATCTGAGACCCAGTACTTC. This gives the protein CSARGLAGSETQYF.